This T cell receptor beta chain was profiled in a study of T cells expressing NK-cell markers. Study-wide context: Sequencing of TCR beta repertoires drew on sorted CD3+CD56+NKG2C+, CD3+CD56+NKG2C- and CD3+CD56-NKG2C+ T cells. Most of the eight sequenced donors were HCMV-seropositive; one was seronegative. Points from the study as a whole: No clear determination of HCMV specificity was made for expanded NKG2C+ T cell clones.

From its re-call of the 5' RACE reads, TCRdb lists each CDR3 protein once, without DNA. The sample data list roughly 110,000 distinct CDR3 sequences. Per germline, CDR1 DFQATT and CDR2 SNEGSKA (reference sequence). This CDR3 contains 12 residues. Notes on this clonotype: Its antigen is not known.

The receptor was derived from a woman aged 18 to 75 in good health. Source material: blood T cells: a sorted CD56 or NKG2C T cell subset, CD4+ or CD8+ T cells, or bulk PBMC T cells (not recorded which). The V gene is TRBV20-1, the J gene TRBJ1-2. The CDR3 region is CSASREVYGYTF.